Described below is a single TCR beta chain sequence and its context. Profiled with immunoSEQ multiplex PCR; TCRdb holds only in-frame clones, not every one. The sample shows around 40,000 clones, less than 80% of them seen only once. The data derive from a study of immune evolution from preneoplasia to lung adenocarcinoma. This CDR3 spans 13 amino acids. J was trimmed by 9 bases and V by 1 base; bases with no gene match: 3. CDR1 and CDR2 from the germline V gene are MDHEN and SYDVKM. This receptor was identified in a person in their sixties with lung adenocarcinoma. The specimen sequenced was FFPE invasive lung adenocarcinoma tissue. This chain joins TRBV28 and TRBJ2-1, with TRBD2 matching 7 bases. CDR3 region: CASSLFGGGEQFF. CDR3 nucleotide sequence: TGTGCCAGCAGTTTATTCGGCGGGGGTGAGCAGTTCTTC.